Listed below are T cell receptor beta chains from one sample, sequenced in a study of graft-versus-host responses after intestinal transplantation. These receptors are not linked to any known antigen. Some clones are missing from TCRdb's copy, which holds only in-frame ones; the method was immunoSEQ multiplex PCR. The data show some 130,000 clones, roughly 93% seen once. Specimen: unstimulated CD4+ T cells sorted from spleen or lymph node cells, collected before intestinal transplant. Receptors were obtained from a human donor who received an intestinal transplant. CDR3s include the opening cysteine and the closing phenylalanine or tryptophan. The order of the fields is D gene, CDR3 length, clone size, V gene, J gene, CDR3 protein, CDR3 DNA. The D gene is left open where the match is weak. Where a row states a size, it is once, few, many or the class of an expanded clone; other rows omit it.

-	11	-	TRBV20-1	TRBJ1-1	CSARFDTEAFF	TGCAGTGCTAGATTTGACACTGAAGCTTTCTTT
-	14	-	TRBV11-2	TRBJ2-7	CASSLTNDFYEQYF	TGTGCCAGCAGCTTAACTAACGACTTTTACGAGCAGTACTTC
-	13	-	TRBV28	TRBJ1-2	CASSLGRGYGYTF	TGTGCCAGCAGTTTAGGTCGGGGATATGGCTACACCTTC
-	13	-	TRBV7-6	TRBJ1-2	CASSQAGYYGYTF	TGTGCCAGCAGCCAAGCGGGTTACTATGGCTACACCTTC
-	14	once	TRBV9	TRBJ1-3	CASSVGEAGNTIYF	TGTGCCAGCAGCGTAGGAGAGGCCGGAAACACCATATATTTT
TRBD1	14	-	TRBV29-1	TRBJ2-3	CSVDSGQGADTQYF	TGCAGCGTTGATTCGGGACAGGGCGCAGATACGCAGTATTTT
-	15	-	TRBV7-7	TRBJ2-1	CASSLLPGPATEQFF	TGTGCTAGCAGCTTACTCCCGGGGCCTGCGACTGAGCAGTTCTTC
-	15	-	TRBV2	TRBJ2-5	CASNTFGQHQETQYF	TGTGCCAGCAACACCTTTGGACAACACCAAGAGACCCAGTACTTC
-	15	-	TRBV4-1	TRBJ2-7	CASSQEQLLGNEQYF	TGCGCCAGCAGCCAAGAACAGCTGTTGGGTAACGAGCAGTACTTC
TRBD1	15	-	TRBV28	TRBJ2-3	CASSTRQGGTDTQYF	TGTGCCAGCAGTACCAGACAGGGAGGCACAGATACGCAGTATTTT
-	15	-	TRBV2	TRBJ1-2	CASRVPGREAGGYTF	TGTGCCAGCAGAGTCCCCGGCAGGGAGGCCGGTGGCTACACCTTC
-	14	-	TRBV28	TRBJ1-1	CASSFRRRNTEAFF	TGTGCCAGCAGTTTTAGACGGAGAAACACTGAAGCTTTCTTT
-	13	-	TRBV25-1	TRBJ2-1	CASSPPPTAAQFF	TGTGCCAGCAGTCCACCACCTACCGCCGCGCAGTTCTTC
-	14	-	TRBV5-1	TRBJ2-5	CASSTSLVGETQYF	TGCGCCAGCAGCACCTCCCTGGTGGGGGAGACCCAGTACTTC
TRBD1	13	-	TRBV27	TRBJ2-5	CASRQGNGETQYF	TGTGCCAGCAGACAGGGGAACGGTGAGACCCAGTACTTC
-	13	-	TRBV10-3	TRBJ2-7	CASASWSSYEQYF	TGTGCCAGCGCGAGCTGGAGCTCCTACGAGCAGTACTTC
-	16	-	TRBV30	TRBJ1-5	CAWTAWGGPPGQPQHF	TGTGCCTGGACTGCATGGGGGGGCCCCCCTGGCCAGCCCCAGCATTTT
-	13	-	TRBV11-3	TRBJ2-2	CASSPRYTGELFF	TGTGCCAGCAGCCCCCGGTACACCGGGGAGCTGTTTTTT
-	16	-	TRBV30	TRBJ2-3	CAWSVYPGAPTDTQYF	TGTGCCTGGAGTGTATATCCGGGAGCTCCCACAGATACGCAGTATTTT
TRBD1	15	-	TRBV11-2	TRBJ2-7	CASRGAGTGYPEQYF	TGTGCCAGCAGGGGGGCCGGGACAGGGTATCCCGAGCAGTACTTC
TRBD1	14	-	TRBV11-2	TRBJ1-1	CASSFGQVYRGAFF	TGTGCCAGCAGCTTCGGACAGGTTTACCGGGGGGCTTTCTTT
-	15	-	TRBV6-5	TRBJ1-4	CASSYSSGLGEKLFF	TGTGCCAGCAGTTACTCGTCGGGGTTGGGTGAAAAACTGTTTTTT